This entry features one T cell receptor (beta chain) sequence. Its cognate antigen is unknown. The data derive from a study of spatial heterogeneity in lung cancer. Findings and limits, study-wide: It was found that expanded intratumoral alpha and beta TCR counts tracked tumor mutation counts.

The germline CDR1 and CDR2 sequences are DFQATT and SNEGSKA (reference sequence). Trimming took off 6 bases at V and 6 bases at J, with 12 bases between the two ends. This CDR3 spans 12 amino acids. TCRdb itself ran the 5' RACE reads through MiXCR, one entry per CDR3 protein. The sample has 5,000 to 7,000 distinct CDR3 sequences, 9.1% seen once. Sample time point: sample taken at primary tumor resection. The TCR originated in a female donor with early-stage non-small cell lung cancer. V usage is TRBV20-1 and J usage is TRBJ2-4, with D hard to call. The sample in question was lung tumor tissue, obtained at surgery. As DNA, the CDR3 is TGCAGTGCGTCAGGATTCATAAACATTCAGTACTTC. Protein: CSASGFINIQYF.